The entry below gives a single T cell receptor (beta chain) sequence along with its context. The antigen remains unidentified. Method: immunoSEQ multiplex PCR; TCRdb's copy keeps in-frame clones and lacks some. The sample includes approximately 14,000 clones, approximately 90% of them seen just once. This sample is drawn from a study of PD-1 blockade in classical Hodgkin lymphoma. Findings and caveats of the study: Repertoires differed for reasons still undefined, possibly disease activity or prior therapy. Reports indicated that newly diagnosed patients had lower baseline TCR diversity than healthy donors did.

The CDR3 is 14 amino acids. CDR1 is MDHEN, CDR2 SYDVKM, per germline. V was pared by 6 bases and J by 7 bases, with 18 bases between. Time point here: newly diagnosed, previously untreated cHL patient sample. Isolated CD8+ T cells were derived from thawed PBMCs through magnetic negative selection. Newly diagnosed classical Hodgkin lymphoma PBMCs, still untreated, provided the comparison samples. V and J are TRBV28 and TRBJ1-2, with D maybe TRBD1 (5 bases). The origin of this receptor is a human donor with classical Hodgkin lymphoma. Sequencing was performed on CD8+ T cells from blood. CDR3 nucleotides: TGTGCCAGCAGCCCTTCCGGGACCCCAGGTGGCTACACCTTC. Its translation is CASSPSGTPGGYTF.